Listed below are T cell receptor beta chains from one sample, sequenced in a study of shared clonotypes between healthy human individuals. Sequencing was performed with immunoSEQ multiplex PCR; in TCRdb, only in-frame clones are kept and a portion is missing. Here the sample spans fewer than 600,000 clones, roughly 80% being singletons. Material for sequencing was PBMCs. Every receptor here comes from a middle-aged woman in good health. Some clones in this sample may be carry-over from other donors' samples. Each CDR3 is given with its conserved first and last residue. The order of the fields is V gene, D gene, clone size, J gene, CDR3 DNA, CDR3 protein. The D gene is left open where the match is weak. Rows may omit the clone size; those that give it use once, few, many or a size class.

TRBV30	TRBD1	once	TRBJ2-4	TGTGCCTGGGGGACAGCAGCCAAAAACATTCAGTACTTC	CAWGTAAKNIQYF
TRBV5-1	TRBD2	.	TRBJ2-1	TGCGCCAGCAGCATTGCGGGACTAGCGGGAGGGGCCGGGTCCTACAATGAGCAGTTCTTC	CASSIAGLAGGAGSYNEQFF
TRBV7-9	TRBD2	.	TRBJ2-1	TGTGCCAGCAGTTATGTCGCGGGTAGCGGGGGATACAATGAGCAGTTCTTC	CASSYVAGSGGYNEQFF
TRBV7-8	TRBD2	.	TRBJ2-1	TGTGCCAGCAGCTTAGCCCCTCCCTCGGCTAGCGGGTTCAATGAGCAGTTCTTC	CASSLAPPSASGFNEQFF
TRBV5-4	.	few	TRBJ1-1	TGTGCCAGCAGCCGGGACGCTGGGACAGAAGCTTTCTTT	CASSRDAGTEAFF
TRBV18	.	.	TRBJ1-2	TGTGCCAGCTCACCAGCAGGGGATAACAACTATGGCTACACCTTC	CASSPAGDNNYGYTF
TRBV2	.	once	TRBJ1-2	TGTGCCAGCAGTGACTGGGGGCAGAACAACTATGGCTACACCTTC	CASSDWGQNNYGYTF
TRBV15	TRBD1	few	TRBJ1-5	TGTGCCACCAGCAGGGGTGGGACAGAGTATCAGCCCCAGCATTTT	CATSRGGTEYQPQHF
TRBV9	TRBD2	.	TRBJ2-1	TGTGCCAGCAGCGTAGAGGGACTAGCGGGAGAGGAGCAGTTCTTC	CASSVEGLAGEEQFF
TRBV4-2	.	.	TRBJ1-1	TGTGCCAGCAGCCAAGCTCTGAAGAACGACAGGCGCACTGAAGCTTTCTTT	CASSQALKNDRRTEAFF
TRBV15	.	.	TRBJ1-1	TGTGCCACCACCGGGAGCCCGGCCTCTGGGACTGAAGCTTTCTTT	CATTGSPASGTEAFF
TRBV7-8	TRBD1	.	TRBJ1-2	TGTGCCAGCAGCCGACAGGGCTCAAACTATGGCTACACCTTC	CASSRQGSNYGYTF
TRBV30	.	.	TRBJ2-5	TGTGCCTGGACCAACCAGGGAAAGACCCAGTACTTC	CAWTNQGKTQYF
TRBV5-8	TRBD2	once	TRBJ2-1	TGTGCCAGCAGAACGACTAGCGGCTCCTCCTACAATGAGCAGTTCTTC	CASRTTSGSSYNEQFF
TRBV19	.	.	TRBJ2-7	TGTGCCAGTAGTACCCGGGACGGACAACTCTACGAGCAGTACTTC	CASSTRDGQLYEQYF
TRBV5-4	TRBD1	few	TRBJ1-1	TGTGCCAGCAGCTCACAGGGGGCTGAAGCTTTCTTT	CASSSQGAEAFF
TRBV5-4	.	.	TRBJ2-7	TGTGCCAGCAGCTCGGGCCCCGGGGACGAGCAGTACTTC	CASSSGPGDEQYF
TRBV18	.	.	TRBJ1-4	TGTGCCAGCTCACCAGATGGGACGGGACTCGGGGAAGAAAAACTGTTTTTT	CASSPDGTGLGEEKLFF
TRBV5-1	TRBD2	.	TRBJ2-2	TGCGCCAGCAGCCCCCGCCGGACTAGCGGCAACACCGGGGAGCTGTTTTTT	CASSPRRTSGNTGELFF
TRBV28	.	.	TRBJ1-4	TGTGCCAGCAGTTCGGCTGATTTGGCCAATGAAAAACTGTTTTTT	CASSSADLANEKLFF
TRBV5-1	TRBD2	.	TRBJ2-1	TGCGCCAGCAGCGTTGGGACTAGCGGGAGACTAAATGAGCAGTTCTTC	CASSVGTSGRLNEQFF
TRBV6-6	TRBD1	.	TRBJ1-1	TGTGCCAGCAGTTACTCAGGCAGGGGGGCCACTGAAGCTTTCTTT	CASSYSGRGATEAFF
TRBV7-9	.	.	TRBJ2-1	TGTGCCAGCAGCCAAAGCATCGGGGTGGGCTACAATGAGCAGTTCTTC	CASSQSIGVGYNEQFF
TRBV2	TRBD2	.	TRBJ2-1	TGTGCCAGCATCCGAGGACTAGCGGGACCTCCTAGGGACAATGAGCAGTTCTTC	CASIRGLAGPPRDNEQFF
TRBV7-2	.	.	TRBJ2-3	TGTGCCAGCAGCCCCCGGAGAAGCACAGATACGCAGTATTTT	CASSPRRSTDTQYF
TRBV5-4	.	.	TRBJ2-1	TGTGCCAGCAGCTTCGGACCAAATATCTACAATGAGCAGTTCTTC	CASSFGPNIYNEQFF
TRBV7-6	TRBD1	.	TRBJ1-2	TGTGCCAGCAGCACGGGACAGGGGGTCTATGGCTACACCTTC	CASSTGQGVYGYTF
TRBV27	.	.	TRBJ2-1	TGTGCCAGCAGAGGCGGACTGTTTCCCTACAATGAGCAGTTCTTC	CASRGGLFPYNEQFF
TRBV4-1	TRBD2	.	TRBJ2-1	TGCGCCAGCAGCCGGTTAGCGGGAGGAGGCTACAATGAGCAGTTCTTC	CASSRLAGGGYNEQFF
TRBV7-2	.	.	TRBJ2-7	TGTGCCAGCAGCTTAAACCGACACTACGAGCAGTACTTC	CASSLNRHYEQYF
TRBV5-1	.	.	TRBJ2-3	TGCGCCAGCGCCTCTACTCTCCTTAGCACAGATACGCAGTATTTT	CASASTLLSTDTQYF
TRBV6-1	.	.	TRBJ1-4	TGTGCCAGCAGTGACCCCCCTGGCAGGGCGGGTGAAAAACTGTTTTTT	CASSDPPGRAGEKLFF
TRBV5-1	.	.	TRBJ2-1	TGCGCCAGCAGCTTGGCTTTAGCTAGTGAGCAGTTCTTC	CASSLALASEQFF
TRBV7-3	.	.	TRBJ2-5	TGTGCCAGCAGCTTAAACCCGGGATCGGGCGAGACCCAGTACTTC	CASSLNPGSGETQYF
TRBV16	TRBD2	.	TRBJ2-1	TGTGCCAGCAGCCAATATCGTGGGAGGGAGTACAATGAGCAGTTCTTC	CASSQYRGREYNEQFF
TRBV18	.	.	TRBJ1-5	TGTGCCAGCTCACCAACCAGGACGTACAATCAGCCCCAGCATTTT	CASSPTRTYNQPQHF
TRBV7-2	.	.	TRBJ1-1	TGTGCCAGCAGCTTAGAAGGGGGCACTGAAGCTTTCTTT	CASSLEGGTEAFF
TRBV29-1	TRBD1	many	TRBJ2-7	TGCAGCGTTATGACAGGGGACGAGCAGTACTTC	CSVMTGDEQYF
TRBV28	TRBD1	.	TRBJ2-1	TGTGCCAGCAGTGAGACAGGGAGCTCCTACAATGAGCAGTTCTTC	CASSETGSSYNEQFF
TRBV11-2	.	few	TRBJ2-7	TGTGCCAGCAGTACGACTGGCGAAGGTTACGAGCAGTACTTC	CASSTTGEGYEQYF
TRBV7-8	.	many	TRBJ1-3	TGTGCCAGCAGCTTAGGAGTCCAATCTGGAAACACCATATATTTT	CASSLGVQSGNTIYF
TRBV30	.	.	TRBJ2-1	TGTGCCTGGGGGGAAAGATTCACTGAGCAGTTCTTC	CAWGERFTEQFF
TRBV5-1	.	.	TRBJ1-2	TGCGCCAGCAGCTTGGATACGGGCCCCAACTATGGCTACACCTTC	CASSLDTGPNYGYTF
TRBV6-5	.	.	TRBJ2-3	TGTGCCAGCAGTTACTCTTCATGGGATACGCAGTATTTT	CASSYSSWDTQYF
TRBV5-4	TRBD2	.	TRBJ2-7	TGTGCCAGCAGCTCGAGCGGGAGCTCCTACGAGCAGTACTTC	CASSSSGSSYEQYF
TRBV28	.	.	TRBJ1-2	TGTGCCAGCAGCCTCAGCCGGGCGAGAGGCTACACCTTC	CASSLSRARGYTF
TRBV9	.	.	TRBJ2-7	TGTGCCAGCAGCCCCATGGACGGACTCTACGAGCAGTACTTC	CASSPMDGLYEQYF
TRBV10-3	TRBD1	.	TRBJ2-2	TGTGCCAGCCGGACAGGGGAGGCCGGGGAGCTGTTTTTT	CASRTGEAGELFF
TRBV19	TRBD1	.	TRBJ1-1	TGTGCCACCCTACAACAGGGGGCAATTCCTGAAGCTTTCTTT	CATLQQGAIPEAFF
TRBV11-2	.	.	TRBJ1-4	TGTGCCAGCAGCAGCAGGGGTAGGGAAAAACTGTTTTTT	CASSSRGREKLFF
TRBV10-3	TRBD1	few	TRBJ2-7	TGTGCCGCATCCCCCGGGACAGGGGTTCTGGAGCAGTACTTC	CAASPGTGVLEQYF
TRBV18	.	few	TRBJ2-7	TGTGCCAGCTCCCCTAAGGGGCAGGGGGGCTACGAGCAGTACTTC	CASSPKGQGGYEQYF
TRBV19	.	.	TRBJ2-3	TGTGCCAGTAGTGAGGGTACCGCAGATACGCAGTATTTT	CASSEGTADTQYF
TRBV9	TRBD2	.	TRBJ2-2	TGTGCCAGCAGCGCCCTGAGCGGGAGCGGGACCGGGGAGCTGTTTTTT	CASSALSGSGTGELFF
TRBV15	.	once	TRBJ2-7	TGTGCCACCAGCAGAGCCTTCCCCGGACTGTACTACGAGCAGTACTTC	CATSRAFPGLYYEQYF
TRBV7-3	TRBD1	.	TRBJ2-1	TGTGCCAGCAGCGCTACGGGACAGTCCTACAATGAGCAGTTCTTC	CASSATGQSYNEQFF
TRBV7-9	.	.	TRBJ1-4	TGTGCCAGCAGCCTCAGTAGACACTATACTTCTCCAACTAATGAAAAACTGTTTTTT	CASSLSRHYTSPTNEKLFF
TRBV14	TRBD2	.	TRBJ2-7	TGTGCCAGCAGCCAAGTTAGCGGGTCTGTGCAGTACTTC	CASSQVSGSVQYF
TRBV28	.	.	TRBJ2-7	TGTGCCAGCAGGAGTCCCGGGACACATGGCGAGCAGTACTTC	CASRSPGTHGEQYF
TRBV28	.	.	TRBJ1-2	TGTGCCAGCAGTTTAATGGGGGGATCATATGGCTACACCTTC	CASSLMGGSYGYTF